The 27 T cell receptor beta chains presented below share a single source sample, sequenced in a study of shared clonotypes between healthy human individuals (dated by TCRdb to 2018 to 2021). Library preparation used the immunoSEQ multiplex PCR assay. Not all clones reach the TCRdb copy of this immuneACCESS table, which keeps in-frame sequences only. Checked studies attribute under half of the gap to unresolved V genes and leave the rest unexplained. The sample table lists about 1 million clones, about 74% of them with a count of one. The top ten constitute approximately 1.5% of the sample. Sequencing was performed on memory CD4+ T cells sorted from blood. Read against the paper, the sample's cell subset or site label means: CD45RA-negative fraction. These receptors were collected from a man between 18 and 29 years old in good health.

The chain has TRBV19 and TRBJ1-6, with 7 bases matching TRBD1. CDR1 and CDR2 from the germline V gene are LNHDA and SQIVND (reference sequence). This CDR3 spans 15 amino acids. The junction had 6 bases not matched to a gene; V was cut back by 5 bases and J by 5 bases. The CDR3 nucleotides read TGTGCCAGTAGTCCAACCGGGACAGATAATTCACCCCTCCACTTT. It codes for CASSPTGTDNSPLHF.

Remarks on this clone: This specimen includes other DNA sequences encoding the same CDR3. The chain is built from TRBV30 and TRBJ1-6; perhaps TRBD1 as D (5 bases). With 5 bases removed from V and 8 bases from J, the gap between germline ends came to 10 bases. This CDR3 is 12 amino acids long. The germline V gene encodes CDR1 GTSNPN and CDR2 SVGIG (reference sequence). The CDR3 region is CAWGTGHSPLHF. The CDR3, as DNA: TGTGCCTGGGGAACAGGACATTCACCCCTCCACTTT.

The chain employs TRBV5-1 and TRBJ1-1; the D is unclear. CDR3 length equals 14 residues. Trimming stripped 4 bases from V and 1 base from J, with 11 bases between. The V gene's germline CDR1 is SGHRS and CDR2 YFSETQ. Here the CDR3 DNA reads TGCGCCAGCAGCGGGCCGGCGGCGAACACTGAAGCTTTCTTT. The encoded protein is CASSGPAANTEAFF.

V and J are TRBV7-9 and TRBJ1-6; perhaps TRBD1 as D (5 bases). Germline values: CDR1 SEHNR, CDR2 FQNEAQ (reference sequence). V shed 3 bases and J shed 5 bases, with 8 bases lying between them. The CDR3 length is 14 residues. CDR3 nucleotide sequence: TGTGCCAGCAGCTTTCTACAGGATAATTCACCCCTCCACTTT. As protein: CASSFLQDNSPLHF.

The V and J genes are TRBV7-9 and TRBJ2-7, with 7 bases that match TRBD1. The CDR3 contains 13 residues. The J segment lost 5 bases and the V segment lost 2 bases, leaving 3 bases of the junction unmatched. Germline CDR1 and CDR2: SEHNR and FQNEAQ (reference sequence). Here the CDR3 DNA reads TGTGCCAGCAGCTTACCCGACAGGGACGAGCAGTACTTC. It encodes CASSLPDRDEQYF.

This clone was recorded once. This chain joins TRBV9 and TRBJ2-5, with D perhaps TRBD2 (6 bases). The length of the CDR3 is 13 residues. Germline V gene sequence: CDR1 SGDLS, CDR2 YYNGEE. V was shortened by 1 base and J by 5 bases, with 9 bases between the two germline ends. In DNA form, the CDR3 reads TGTGCCAGCAGCGTAAACGGAGGGGAGACCCAGTACTTC. This codes for CASSVNGGETQYF.

The chain carries TRBV30 and TRBJ1-1, with 7 bases fitting TRBD1. The germline CDR1 and CDR2 sequences are GTSNPN and SVGIG (reference sequence). The ends lost 5 bases at V and 7 bases at J; junction bases unmatched: 4. The CDR3 is 11 amino acids. The DNA for the CDR3 is TGTGCCTGGTCACAGGGGAATGAAGCTTTCTTT. Protein product: CAWSQGNEAFF.

This clone was picked up one time. The gene calls are TRBV7-9 and TRBJ2-2, with TRBD1 matching 9 bases. The germline gives CDR1 SEHNR, CDR2 FQNEAQ (reference sequence). The trim removed 5 bases at V and 4 bases at J, leaving 5 bases unmatched. The CDR3 totals 15 residues. DNA for the CDR3: TGTGCCAGCAGCAAGAGACAGGGGGGCACCGGGGAGCTGTTTTTT. Residues: CASSKRQGGTGELFF.

The gene calls are TRBV7-2 and TRBJ1-5; 7 bases map to TRBD1. This CDR3 is built from 14 residues. Trimming at V came to 3 bases and at J to 9 bases, leaving 8 bases not matched to a gene. Per germline, CDR1 SGHTA and CDR2 FQGNSA. This CDR3 is CASSLGQSFGPQHF. The CDR3 bases are TGTGCCAGCAGCTTGGGACAGTCCTTTGGGCCCCAGCATTTT.

This clone has more than one count but fewer than ten. The J gene is TRBJ2-1, the V gene TRBV25-1, with 11 bases lining up with TRBD2. The CDR3 runs 13 residues. Trimming at V came to 6 bases and at J to 12 bases, leaving 7 bases not matched to a gene. From germline, CDR1 is MGHDK and CDR2 SYGVNS. The CDR3: CASSLAGGSVQFF. CDR3 nucleotides: TGTGCCAGCAGCTTAGCGGGAGGGAGTGTGCAGTTCTTC.

This sequence joins TRBV4-1 and TRBJ1-4; D is ambiguous. Trimming cost V 6 bases and J 2 bases, with 16 bases left between them. Germline V gene sequence: CDR1 MGHRA, CDR2 YSYEKL. The CDR3 loop spans 16 amino acids. Written as DNA, the CDR3 is TGCGCCAGCAGGTCCAGTACCCGTGCGACTAATGAAAAACTGTTTTTT. Amino acid sequence: CASRSSTRATNEKLFF.

For this clone: It may be a read error: a sequence one base away is much more abundant. This chain connects TRBV7-6 to TRBJ2-3; D perhaps matches TRBD2 (6 bases). Germline V gene sequence: CDR1 SGHVS, CDR2 FNYEAQ. Trimming stripped 3 bases from V and 0 bases from J, with 7 bases between. There are 14 residues in the CDR3. The CDR3 protein is CASSLGTSTDTQYF. The CDR3 DNA reads as TGTGCCAGCAGCTTGGGGACTAGCACAGATACGCAGTATTTT. Based on the CDR3 plus reference TRBV7-6 and TRBJ2-3, the full variable domain is GAGVSQSPRYKVTKRGQDVALRCDPISGHVSLYWYRQALGQGPEFLTYFNYEAQQDKSGLPNDRFSAERPEGSISTLTIQRTEQRDSAMYRCASSLGTSTDTQYFGPGTRLTVL.

The V gene is TRBV6-5, the J gene TRBJ2-1; 9 bases agree with TRBD2. CDR1 MNHEY and CDR2 SVGAGI come from the germline V gene. This CDR3 has 14 residues. The V segment lost 0 bases and the J segment 8 bases; nucleotides outside the gene matches: 2. Here the CDR3 DNA reads TGTGCCAGCAGTTACTCGAGACTAGCGGATGAGCAGTTCTTC. This encodes CASSYSRLADEQFF.

The chain recombines TRBV7-9 with TRBJ2-7; no definite D call. The CDR3 is 14 residues long. Germline V CDR1 and CDR2: SEHNR, FQNEAQ (reference sequence). V was pared by 1 base and J by 0 bases, with 7 bases between. In nucleotides, the CDR3 is TGTGCCAGCAGCTTAGGTGACAACTCCTACGAGCAGTACTTC. It translates to CASSLGDNSYEQYF.

The chain combines TRBV20-1 with TRBJ2-3, with 7 bases fitting TRBD2. Germline trimming cut 7 bases from V and 11 bases from J; bases unmatched to any gene: 9. CDR1 DFQATT and CDR2 SNEGSKA come from the germline V gene (reference sequence). The CDR3 sequence is 11 residues long. As DNA, the CDR3 is TGCAGTGTGGGGAGGGACTGGATGCAGTATTTT. Its translation: CSVGRDWMQYF.

This clone was detected a few times. The chain employs TRBV30 and TRBJ1-4; tentatively, D is TRBD1 (5 bases). Between the trimmed V and J ends, which lost 1 base and 8 bases, there was a span of 14 bases. Germline loops: CDR1 GTSNPN, CDR2 SVGIG (reference sequence). The CDR3 length is 14 residues. The CDR3 DNA reads as TGTGCCTGGAGTGGAACGGGGGTAGGGGAAAAACTGTTTTTT. Its translation: CAWSGTGVGEKLFF.

This chain connects TRBV7-8 to TRBJ1-6, with 9 positions matching TRBD1. Per the germline V gene, CDR1 is SGHVS and CDR2 is FQNEAQ. CDR3 length equals 17 residues. V shed 1 base and J 6 bases; nucleotides not matched to a gene: 7. CDR3 amino acids: CASSLEGQGMGNSPLHF. DNA of the CDR3: TGTGCCAGCAGCTTAGAGGGACAGGGTATGGGTAATTCACCCCTCCACTTT.

The chain couples TRBV10-3 to TRBJ2-7; 8 bases align to TRBD1. CDR1 ENHRY and CDR2 SYGVKD come from the germline V gene. CDR3 size: 13 residues. Trimming at V came to 8 bases and at J to 3 bases, leaving 6 bases not matched to a gene. The CDR3: CAIGGTGNYEQYF. CDR3 in DNA: TGTGCCATCGGGGGGACAGGTAACTACGAGCAGTACTTC.

This clone appeared a single time. V gene TRBV30 combines with J gene TRBJ1-5; a possible D gene is TRBD1 (6 bases). Trimming cost V 2 bases and J 0 bases, with 17 bases left between them. The CDR3 extends over 17 amino acids. CDR1 is GTSNPN and CDR2 is SVGIG in the germline V gene (reference sequence). The CDR3 reads CAWSSSRGPYSNQPQHF. DNA for the CDR3: TGTGCCTGGAGTAGCAGCAGGGGCCCCTATAGCAATCAGCCCCAGCATTTT.

The sample holds many counts of this clone. Other nucleotide sequences from this sample produce the same CDR3. CDR3 in DNA: TGTGCCAGCAGCTTAGGAGTCTCTGGAAACACCATATATTTT. Its translation: CASSLGVSGNTIYF. This sequence joins TRBV11-2 and TRBJ1-3; no firm D call. The CDR3 runs 14 residues. Germline V gene lookup returns CDR1 SGHAT and CDR2 FQNNGV. V dropped 1 base and J dropped 0 bases, with 4 bases sitting between them.

The chain links TRBV29-1 to TRBJ2-5; the match to TRBD2 covers 7 bases. Germline V gene lookup returns CDR1 SQVTM and CDR2 ANQGSEA. The CDR3 consists of 12 residues. V lost 5 bases and J lost 5; bases outside the gene matches: 5. The CDR3 DNA reads as TGCAGCGTTTCCTCCGGGGGGGAGACCCAGTACTTC. Translating it yields CSVSSGGETQYF.

The CDR3 DNA reads TGTGCCAGCAGTTTCCTCGAGATGGATGAGCAGTTCTTC. Amino acids: CASSFLEMDEQFF. The V call is TRBV27, the J call TRBJ2-1; D remains unclear. The CDR3 totals 13 residues. Trimming left V 3 bases short and J 8 bases short, with 11 bases between. CDR1 and CDR2 from the germline V gene are MNHEY and SMNVEV (reference sequence).

The chain uses TRBV2 and TRBJ2-5, with 13 bases identical to TRBD2. Looked up from germline, CDR1 is SNHLY and CDR2 is FYNNEI. Trimming removed 11 bases from V and 2 bases from J; junction bases left unmatched: 8. CDR3 length equals 15 residues. The CDR3 here is CAPSPGLAGQETQYF. As DNA, the CDR3 is TGTGCCCCATCTCCGGGACTAGCGGGACAAGAGACCCAGTACTTC.

A word on this clone: Other DNA sequences within the sample encode an identical CDR3. The rearrangement links TRBV19 to TRBJ2-3; D call uncertain. The germline gives CDR1 LNHDA, CDR2 SQIVND (reference sequence). Trimming pared 7 bases from V and 1 base from J, leaving 9 bases between. The CDR3 runs 13 residues. CDR3 coding DNA: TGTGCCAGTAAGACGGGTGGCACAGATACGCAGTATTTT. This codes for CASKTGGTDTQYF.

The V and J genes are TRBV5-1 and TRBJ1-4; weak D call: TRBD1 (6 bases). This CDR3 is 14 amino acids long. Trimming shortened V by 5 bases and J by 3 bases, and 11 bases separated the two germline ends. The germline V gene encodes CDR1 SGHRS and CDR2 YFSETQ. The CDR3 coding sequence is TGCGCCAGCAGACAGGGATTTTCTAATGAAAAACTGTTTTTT. Translated: CASRQGFSNEKLFF.

The chain links TRBV29-1 to TRBJ2-1; no clear D gene. The length of the CDR3 is 10 residues. V lost 7 bases and J lost 9, with 10 bases in between. Germline V gives CDR1 SQVTM, CDR2 ANQGSEA. CDR3 sequence reads: CSAGRPEQFF. DNA for the CDR3: TGCAGCGCAGGACGGCCTGAGCAGTTCTTC.

This clone appeared a single time. The V call is TRBV9, the J call TRBJ2-5, with D possibly being TRBD2 (6 bases). CDR3 length equals 15 residues. Looked up from germline, CDR1 is SGDLS and CDR2 is YYNGEE. Trimming removed 0 bases from V and 3 bases from J, with 12 bases in between. The CDR3 protein is CASSVAGWREETQYF. The CDR3 region has the DNA TGTGCCAGCAGCGTAGCAGGTTGGAGGGAAGAGACCCAGTACTTC.